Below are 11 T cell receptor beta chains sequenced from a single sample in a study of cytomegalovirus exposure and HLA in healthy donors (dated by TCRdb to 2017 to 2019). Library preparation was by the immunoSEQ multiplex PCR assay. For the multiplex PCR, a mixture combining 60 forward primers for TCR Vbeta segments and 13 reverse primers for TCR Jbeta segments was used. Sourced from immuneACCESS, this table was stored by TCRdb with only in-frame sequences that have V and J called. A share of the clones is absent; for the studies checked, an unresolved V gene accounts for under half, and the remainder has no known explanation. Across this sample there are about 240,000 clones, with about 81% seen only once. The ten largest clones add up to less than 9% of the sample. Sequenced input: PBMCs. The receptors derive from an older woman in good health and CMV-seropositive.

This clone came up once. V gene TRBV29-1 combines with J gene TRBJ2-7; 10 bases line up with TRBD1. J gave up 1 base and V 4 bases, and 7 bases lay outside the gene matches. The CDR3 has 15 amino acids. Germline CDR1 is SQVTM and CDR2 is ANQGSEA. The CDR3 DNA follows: TGCAGCGTTGGGGGACAGGGGTTGAGGTCCTACGAGCAGTACTTC. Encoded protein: CSVGGQGLRSYEQYF.

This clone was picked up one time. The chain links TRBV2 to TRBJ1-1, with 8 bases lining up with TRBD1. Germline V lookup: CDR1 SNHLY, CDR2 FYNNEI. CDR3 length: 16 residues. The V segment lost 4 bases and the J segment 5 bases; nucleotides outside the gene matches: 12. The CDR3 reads CASSGTGNFRTTEAFF. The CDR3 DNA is TGTGCCAGCAGTGGGACAGGGAATTTTCGAACAACTGAAGCTTTCTTT.

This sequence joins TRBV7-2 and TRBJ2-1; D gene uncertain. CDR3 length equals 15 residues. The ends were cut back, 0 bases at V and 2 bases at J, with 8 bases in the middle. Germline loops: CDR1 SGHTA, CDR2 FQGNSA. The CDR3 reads CASSLAIGTYNEQFF. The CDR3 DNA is TGTGCCAGCAGCTTAGCGATTGGCACCTACAATGAGCAGTTCTTC.

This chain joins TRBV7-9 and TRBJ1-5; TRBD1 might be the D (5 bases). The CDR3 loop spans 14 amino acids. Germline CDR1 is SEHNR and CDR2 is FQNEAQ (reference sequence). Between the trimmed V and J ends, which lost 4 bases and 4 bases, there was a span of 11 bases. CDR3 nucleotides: TGTGCCAGCAGCTCGGGACTCATTAATCAGCCCCAGCATTTT. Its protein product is CASSSGLINQPQHF.

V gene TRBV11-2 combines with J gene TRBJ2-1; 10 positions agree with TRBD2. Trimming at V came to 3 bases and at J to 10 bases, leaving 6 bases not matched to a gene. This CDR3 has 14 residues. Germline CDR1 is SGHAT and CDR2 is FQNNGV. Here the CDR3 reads CASSFDPTSGEQFF. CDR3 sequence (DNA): TGTGCCAGCAGCTTCGACCCGACTAGCGGGGAGCAGTTCTTC. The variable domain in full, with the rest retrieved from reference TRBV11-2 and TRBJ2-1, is EAGVAQSPRYKIIEKRQSVAFWCNPISGHATLYWYQQILGQGPKLLIQFQNNGVVDDSQLPKDRFSAERLKGVDSTLKIQPAKLEDSAVYLCASSFDPTSGEQFFGPGTRLTVL.

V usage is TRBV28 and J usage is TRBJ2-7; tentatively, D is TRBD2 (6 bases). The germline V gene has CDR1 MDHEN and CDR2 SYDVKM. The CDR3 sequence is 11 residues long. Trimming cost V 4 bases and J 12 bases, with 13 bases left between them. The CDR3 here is CASSSGRGSYF. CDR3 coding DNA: TGTGCCAGCAGTTCTGGGCGGGGCTCGTACTTC.

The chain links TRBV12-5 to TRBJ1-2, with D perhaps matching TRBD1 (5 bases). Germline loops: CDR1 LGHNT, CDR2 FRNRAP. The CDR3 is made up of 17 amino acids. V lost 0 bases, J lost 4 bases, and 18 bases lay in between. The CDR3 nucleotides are TGTGCTAGTGGTTTGGTACTCGCCGCGCCGGGGGGCTATGGCTACACCTTC. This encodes CASGLVLAAPGGYGYTF.

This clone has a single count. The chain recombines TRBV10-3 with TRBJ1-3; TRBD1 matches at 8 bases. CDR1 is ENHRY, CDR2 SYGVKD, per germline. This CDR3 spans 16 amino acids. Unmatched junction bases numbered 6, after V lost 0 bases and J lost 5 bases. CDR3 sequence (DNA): TGTGCCATCAGTGAGTCACCCCGGACAGGGAGAAACACCATATATTTT. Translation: CAISESPRTGRNTIYF.

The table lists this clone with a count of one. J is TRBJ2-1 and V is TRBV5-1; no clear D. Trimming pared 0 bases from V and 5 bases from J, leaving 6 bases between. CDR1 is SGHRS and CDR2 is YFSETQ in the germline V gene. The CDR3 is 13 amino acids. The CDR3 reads CASSLVSNNEQFF. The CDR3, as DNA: TGCGCCAGCAGCTTGGTTTCCAACAATGAGCAGTTCTTC.

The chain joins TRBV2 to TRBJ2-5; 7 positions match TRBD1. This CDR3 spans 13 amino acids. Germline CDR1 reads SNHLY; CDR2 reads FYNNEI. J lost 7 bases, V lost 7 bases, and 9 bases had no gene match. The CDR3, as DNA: TGTGCCAGCAACCCGGGACAGAACATGACCCAGTACTTC. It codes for CASNPGQNMTQYF.

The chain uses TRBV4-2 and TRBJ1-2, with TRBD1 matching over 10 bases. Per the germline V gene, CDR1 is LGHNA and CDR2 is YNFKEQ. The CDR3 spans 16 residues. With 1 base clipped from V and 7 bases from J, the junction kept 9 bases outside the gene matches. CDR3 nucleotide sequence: TGTGCCAGCAGCCAAGGGGGGCGCGGGACAGGGGTTGGCTACACCTTC. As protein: CASSQGGRGTGVGYTF.